This T cell receptor (beta chain) appears in the sequencing data of a study of blood T cells in healthy people across ages. Study-wide findings and caveats: Possibly confounding the expanded clonotype changes was the fact that donor CMV status was unknown.

As to this clonotype: Antigen: not known.

Sample-barcoded 5' priming and a J-beta primer mix drove a second PCR of roughly 7 to 11 cycles. Via MiXCR, TCRdb re-called the 5' RACE reads, giving one row per CDR3 protein. Among over 500,000 distinct CDR3 sequences listed, 25% to 35% were seen once. Germline V gene sequence: CDR1 MNHEY, CDR2 SVGAGI. The V end lost 2 bases, the J end lost 7 bases, and 15 bases lay between the germline ends. This CDR3 region has 16 residues. These records were also assigned to another study, of T cells of mothers and their children. That paper adds: Second-PCR amplification with M1S added sample barcodes and 2-4 random nucleotides. Mothers gave over 8 million TCR beta CDR3 reads each, and children about 3 million each. Slightly higher overlap, not significant, was seen in related mother-child pairs than in unrelated pairs.

The material sequenced was blood. This sequence joins TRBV6-5 and TRBJ1-6, with D possibly being TRBD1 (6 bases). The receptor comes from a boy between 2 and 15 years old in good health. CDR3 in amino acids: CASSYATGQPNSPLHF. The CDR3 region has the DNA TGTGCCAGCAGTTACGCGACCGGACAGCCCAATTCACCCCTCCACTTT.